This T cell receptor (beta chain) emerged from a study of T-cell reconstitution after alpha-beta-depleted transplantation in children. Library preparation (for TCRbeta) was performed with unique molecular identifiers. TCRdb processed the PCR reads anew with MiXCR; each CDR3 protein has one entry. The sample yields roughly 570,000 distinct CDR3 sequences, roughly 27% seen once. This CDR3 contains 14 residues. Germline V CDR1 and CDR2: MNHNS, SASEGT. The V end was cut by 5 bases, the J end by 6 bases, with 17 bases between. Sequencing used PBMCs, obtained before TCRalphabeta/CD19-depleted stem cell transplant. The receptor comes from a boy younger than two with Wiskott-Aldrich syndrome, due to receive a stem cell transplant. The chain is built from TRBV6-1 and TRBJ2-7, with a weak D call TRBD2 (6 bases). CDR3 DNA sequence: TGTGCCAGCAGTCTTTGGACCGACGGGGGCGAGCAGTACTTC. Its translation: CASSLWTDGGEQYF.